The present T cell receptor (beta chain) was sequenced within a study of siplizumab effects on memory and regulatory T cells. Trimming took off 2 bases at V and 5 bases at J, with 14 bases between the two ends. The CDR3 totals 15 residues. CDR1 MDHEN and CDR2 SYDVKM come from the germline V gene. Study outcomes and limitations: Naive T cells seemed more diverse than memory cells; they also seemed major alloresponse contributors. Naive-or-memory phenotypes were unassignable for roughly 80-97% of proliferating CD4+ or CD8+ clones. Siplizumab brought about a significant reduction in alloreactive sequences traceable to unstimulated CD4+ memory cells.

Assays were performed on roughly 94,000 TCR templates per sample. Clones were read by immunoSEQ multiplex PCR, and TCRdb kept only the in-frame ones, dropping some. The table includes 100,000 or so clones, 93% detected once. As concerns this clone: What it binds is not known. The CDR3 end shows no conserved phenylalanine or tryptophan, and so a read error is likely.

The specimen was non-Treg CD4+ T cells sorted from blood. The receptor was isolated from a human donor in good health. The chain uses TRBV28 and TRBJ2-3; D is unresolved. CDR3 loop: CASSLKRVMVDTQYL. The CDR3 DNA reads as TGTGCCAGCAGTTTAAAACGAGTAATGGTAGATACGCAGTATCTT.